The 11 T cell receptor beta chains below come from one sample, sequenced in a study of T cell changes during pregnancy in multiple sclerosis. Clones were sequenced by immunoSEQ multiplex PCR, and TCRdb holds only the in-frame ones, with some missing. The top ten hold 1.5% of the sample, which has tens of thousands of clones, 90% seen once. The source material was peripheral blood, sampled in the third trimester of pregnancy. These receptors were collected from a female donor with multiple sclerosis, enrolled in a pregnancy study.

The chain employs TRBV7-9 and TRBJ2-1, with D possibly matching TRBD2 (6 bases). V was clipped by 5 bases and J by 6 bases, with 17 bases between them. This CDR3 spans 15 amino acids. Germline V CDR1 and CDR2: SEHNR, FQNEAQ (reference sequence). CDR3 sequence reads: CASSPGRGLGNEQFF. CDR3 DNA sequence: TGTGCCAGCAGCCCCGGGCGGGGACTCGGCAATGAGCAGTTCTTC.

The rearrangement links TRBV5-6 to TRBJ1-6; D perhaps matches TRBD1 (6 bases). Per germline, CDR1 SGHDT and CDR2 YYEEEE. The CDR3 covers 14 residues. V lost 4 bases and J 4 bases, leaving 9 bases between the germline ends. CDR3 sequence reads: CASSPGQYNSPLHF. CDR3 coding DNA: TGTGCCAGCAGCCCTGGACAGTATAATTCACCCCTCCACTTT.

This chain uses TRBV7-9 with TRBJ2-7; 9 nucleotides agree with TRBD1. V lost 4 bases, J lost 5 bases, and 6 bases stayed unmatched. Germline V lookup: CDR1 SEHNR, CDR2 FQNEAQ (reference sequence). The CDR3 has 14 residues. DNA for the CDR3: TGTGCCAGCAGCTCACAGGGGGCGCAGAACGAGCAGTACTTC. Translated, it gives CASSSQGAQNEQYF.

This rearrangement joins TRBV29-1 to TRBJ2-1; 14 bases match TRBD2. From germline, CDR1 is SQVTM and CDR2 ANQGSEA. The CDR3 is 13 amino acids. V lost 7 bases and J lost 7; bases outside the gene matches: 3. The CDR3 sequence is CSDRLAGGNEQFF. In nucleotides, the CDR3 is TGCAGCGATAGACTAGCGGGAGGGAATGAGCAGTTCTTC.

The V call is TRBV28, the J call TRBJ2-5, with TRBD2 identical over 9 bases. Trimming took 6 bases from V and 5 from J; bases not matched to a gene: 16. This CDR3 region has 17 residues. CDR1 MDHEN and CDR2 SYDVKM come from the germline V gene. In nucleotides, the CDR3 is TGTGCCAGCAGCCCGGTCCTGGCGGGAGGGCCCTGGGAGACCCAGTACTTC. This sequence encodes CASSPVLAGGPWETQYF.

The chain uses TRBV9 and TRBJ2-1; 11 bases match TRBD2. CDR1 and CDR2 from the germline V gene are SGDLS and YYNGEE. This CDR3 has 15 amino acids. Trimming cost V 4 bases and J 8 bases; bases outside gene matches: 8. CDR3 loop: CASSPISGGADEQFF. The DNA of the CDR3 is TGTGCCAGCAGCCCAATTAGCGGGGGGGCCGATGAGCAGTTCTTC.

The V gene is TRBV9, the J gene TRBJ2-2, with a weak D call TRBD1 (5 bases). The V gene lost 7 bases and the J gene lost 1 base, with 8 bases spanning the gap. Per germline, CDR1 SGDLS and CDR2 YYNGEE. CDR3 size: 13 residues. CDR3 bases: TGTGCCAGCGAAAGGGGGAACACCGGGGAGCTGTTTTTT. Its translation is CASERGNTGELFF. The full variable domain, rest sourced from reference TRBV9 and TRBJ2-2, is DSGVTQTPKHLITATGQRVTLRCSPRSGDLSVYWYQQSLDQGLQFLIQYYNGEERAKGNILERFSAQQFPDLHSELNLSSLELGDSALYFCASERGNTGELFFGEGSRLTVL.

In this sample, this clone turned up a few times. The chain combines TRBV7-9 with TRBJ1-1; D gene uncertain. The CDR3 sequence is 17 residues long. The germline CDR1 and CDR2 sequences are SEHNR and FQNEAQ (reference sequence). Trimming stripped 0 bases from V and 0 bases from J, with 14 bases between. The CDR3 DNA is TGTGCCAGCAGCTTAGCGAGGGTTTTCCAAATGAACACTGAAGCTTTCTTT. Translating gives CASSLARVFQMNTEAFF. The complete variable domain, with remaining parts taken from reference TRBV7-9 and TRBJ1-1, reads DTGVSQNPRHKITKRGQNVTFRCDPISEHNRLYWYRQTLGQGPEFLTYFQNEAQLEKSRLLSDRFSAERPKGSFSTLEIQRTEQGDSAMYLCASSLARVFQMNTEAFFGQGTRLTVV.

This clone was counted between two and nine times. This chain uses TRBV30 with TRBJ1-1; 7 positions agree with TRBD1. CDR3 size: 12 residues. CDR1 is GTSNPN, CDR2 SVGIG, per germline (reference sequence). The trim removed 0 bases at V and 11 bases at J, leaving 6 bases unmatched. The CDR3 here is CAWSVDRAGAFF. The DNA of the CDR3 is TGTGCCTGGAGTGTCGACAGGGCCGGGGCTTTCTTT.

V usage is TRBV5-4 and J usage is TRBJ2-7; tentative D call: TRBD1 (5 bases). CDR3 length: 14 amino acids. The V end lost 1 base, the J end lost 2 bases, and 10 bases lay between the germline ends. The germline V gene encodes CDR1 SGHNT and CDR2 YYREEE (reference sequence). The CDR3 is CASSLPDTPYEQYF. CDR3 DNA sequence: TGTGCCAGCAGCTTGCCGGACACCCCCTACGAGCAGTACTTC.

The V gene is TRBV9, the J gene TRBJ1-1; D unclear. The germline V and J ends were trimmed by 2 bases and 5 bases, with 10 bases remaining between them. There are 13 residues in the CDR3. CDR1 is SGDLS, CDR2 YYNGEE, per germline. Here the CDR3 reads CASSVARETEAFF. The DNA for the CDR3 is TGTGCCAGCAGCGTGGCTCGGGAAACTGAAGCTTTCTTT.